This entry features one T cell receptor (beta chain) sequence. This sample was included in a study of T cells in Graves' hyperthyroidism and ophthalmopathy. Amplification of TCR beta CDR3 regions was performed using RNA transcripts as template. With the HTBI primer set, the TCR CDR3 went through a first round of RT-PCR. TCRdb analysed the multiplex PCR reads with MiXCR anew, one entry per CDR3 protein. The sample has fewer than 350,000 distinct CDR3 sequences, approximately 14% seen once. Drawn at first hyperthyroidism diagnosis, the blood sample preceded any ophthalmopathy symptoms. The authors obtained PBMCs from over 8.5 ml of fresh peripheral blood. The CDR3 contains 16 residues. Deletions cut 6 bases from V and 3 bases from J, with 21 bases between. CDR1 DFQATT and CDR2 SNEGSKA come from the germline V gene (reference sequence).

The specimen was blood. The TCR was taken from a woman in her fifties or sixties with Graves' hyperthyroidism that later progressed to Graves' ophthalmopathy. The J gene is TRBJ2-1, the V gene TRBV20-1, with a tentative D call TRBD2 (5 bases). The CDR3: CSARTRSPLGYNEQFF. For the CDR3, the DNA is TGCAGTGCGCGTACTAGGAGCCCCTTGGGCTACAATGAGCAGTTCTTC.